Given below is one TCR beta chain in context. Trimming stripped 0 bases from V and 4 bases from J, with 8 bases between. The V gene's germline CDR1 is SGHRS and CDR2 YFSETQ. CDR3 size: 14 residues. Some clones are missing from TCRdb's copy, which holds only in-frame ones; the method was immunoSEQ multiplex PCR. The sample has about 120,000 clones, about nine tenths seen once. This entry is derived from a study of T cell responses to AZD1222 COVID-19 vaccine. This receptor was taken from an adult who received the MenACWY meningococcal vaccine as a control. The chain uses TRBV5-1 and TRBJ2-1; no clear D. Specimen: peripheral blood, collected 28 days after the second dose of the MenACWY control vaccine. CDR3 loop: CASSLVANYNEQFF. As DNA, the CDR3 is TGCGCCAGCAGCTTGGTGGCTAATTACAATGAGCAGTTCTTC.